The source of this T cell receptor (beta chain) is a study of T-cell reconstitution after alpha-beta-depleted transplantation in children. Overall study findings and caveats: After transplant, at about two months, alpha-beta T cells were reportedly derived from several hundred expanded graft clones.

This clonotype was observed at least ten times. Its antigen is unidentified. Preparation of the TCRbeta library was carried out with unique molecular identifiers. TCRdb reprocessed the PCR reads with MiXCR, giving one entry per CDR3 protein. The sample contains some 300,000 distinct CDR3 sequences, roughly a tenth of which appear only once. The CDR3 loop spans 16 amino acids. The chain is built from TRBV21-1 and TRBJ1-3; TRBD1 was called by the table and not checked on the DNA. TRBV21-1 is given as a pseudogene. This receptor was taken from a boy less than two years old with acute myeloid leukemia, due to receive a stem cell transplant. The specimen comprised PBMCs, sampled before TCRalphabeta/CD19-depleted stem cell transplant. The CDR3 sequence is CASSKATGDSGNTIYF. CDR3 bases: TGTGCCAGCAGCAAAGCCACAGGGGACTCTGGAAACACCATATATTTT.